This T cell receptor (beta chain) was sequenced in a study of blood T cell repertoires in COVID-19 (dated by TCRdb to 2018 to 2020). Notes on the research overall: The collaborator samples originated in the United States, Italy and Spain and spanned the acute and convalescent phases of COVID-19. The dataset comprised deeply sampled blood TCRbeta repertoires from subjects exposed to, actively infected with, or recovered from COVID-19. The prospective study material was composed of cDNA or gDNA derived from T cells, B-cell-depleted T cells, or PBMCs. Nearly every sample came with metadata listing a de-identified subject ID, COVID-19 status, age in years and sex. Where available, HLA class I and class II types were taken from metadata supplied by the sample provider and were not determined by assay-based typing. The samples were drawn from the first 160 participants of the ongoing ImmuneRACE study and from roughly 1,300 subjects provided by 6 global collaborators. The repertoires were made available in a free public database intended to serve as a resource for research on the immune response to SARS-CoV-2. The research as a whole found: How much clinical and demographic metadata was included differed by source and by participant, and the metadata was provided uncurated.

Whole blood was collected in K2EDTA tubes by collaborating institutions according to the institutions' own protocols. For TCRbeta analysis, collaborator samples were shipped as frozen whole blood, as isolated PBMCs, or as DNA extracted from either sample type. Note on this clone: No cognate antigen has been identified for it. Per-base qualities were not stored, and no clone one base away is much larger.

There are 13 amino acids in the CDR3, from cysteine to phenylalanine inclusive. Only the CDR3 DNA is retained, 39 bases long and in frame from the first base. CDR1 and CDR2 (GTSNPN, SVGIG) derive from the germline V gene (reference sequence). At the junction V is shortened by 2 bases and J by 2 bases, with 9 bases in between. TCRbeta CDR3 regions were amplified from genomic DNA using the immunoSEQ Assay, a bias-controlled multiplex PCR. The authors' pipeline ran thus. The number of nucleated cells in each sample was estimated by amplification of reference gene primers within the assay. To quantify the absolute abundance of each unique TCRbeta CDR3 rearrangement, sequence reads were collapsed and filtered. For each sample, productive Simpson clonality was calculated as the square root of Simpson's diversity index over productive rearrangements. The table comes from immuneACCESS by way of TCRdb, which keeps in-frame sequences with V and J called. Part of the clones is missing from these tables; in studies checked, under half for an unresolved V gene and the rest for unknown reasons. D and trimming were read from the DNA, whereas the V and J calls and clone size are those reported in that table. The sample contains under 250,000 clones, about four fifths of them found a single time. Roughly 8.7% of the sample is in the top ten clones.

Sample: peripheral blood. This clonotype originated in a man aged 35-49 years with active or convalescent COVID-19. The chain links TRBV30 with TRBJ1-2, with the D gene call left open. The CDR3 protein: CAWSFFQNYGYTF. The DNA sequence is TGTGCCTGGAGTTTCTTTCAGAACTATGGCTACACCTTC.